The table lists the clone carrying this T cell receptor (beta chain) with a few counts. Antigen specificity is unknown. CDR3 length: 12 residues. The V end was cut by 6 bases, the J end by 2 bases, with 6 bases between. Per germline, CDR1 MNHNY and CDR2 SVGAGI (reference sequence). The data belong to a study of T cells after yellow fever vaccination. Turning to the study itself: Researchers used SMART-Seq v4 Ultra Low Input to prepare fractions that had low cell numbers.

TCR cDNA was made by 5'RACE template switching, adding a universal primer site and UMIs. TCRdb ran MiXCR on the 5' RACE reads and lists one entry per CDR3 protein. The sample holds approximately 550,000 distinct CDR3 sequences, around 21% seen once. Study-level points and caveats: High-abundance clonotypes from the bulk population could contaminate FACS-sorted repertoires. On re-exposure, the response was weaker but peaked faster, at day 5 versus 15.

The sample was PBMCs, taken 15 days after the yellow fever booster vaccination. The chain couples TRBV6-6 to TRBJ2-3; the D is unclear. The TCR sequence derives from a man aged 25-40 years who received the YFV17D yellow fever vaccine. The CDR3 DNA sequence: TGTGCCAGCAGACTTCCCACAGATACGCAGTATTTT. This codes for CASRLPTDTQYF.